This TCR beta chain was found in a study of blood T cell repertoires in COVID-19. Profiled with immunoSEQ multiplex PCR; TCRdb holds only in-frame clones, not every one. Here the sample spans about 140,000 clones, about three quarters being singletons. This clone was counted many times. The junction and the germline gene differ at one end; a read error may be behind it. The CDR3 is 14 amino acids. Germline V gene lookup returns CDR1 KGHSH and CDR2 LQKENI. Sample: peripheral blood. The rearrangement uses TRBV18 and TRBJ1-1, with 9 bases aligning to TRBD1. The receptor's source is a woman of 80 years or more with active or convalescent COVID-19. The DNA for the CDR3 is TGTGCCAGCTCCCACGGACAGGGGAACACTGAAACTTTCTTT. This encodes CASSHGQGNTETFF. The whole variable domain, remainder taken from reference TRBV18 and TRBJ1-1, is NAGVMQNPRHLVRRRGQEARLRCSPMKGHSHVYWYRQLPEEGLKFMVYLQKENIIDESGMPKERFSAEFPKEGPSILRIQQVVRGDSAAYFCASSHGQGNTETFFGQGTRLTVV.